Given below is one T cell receptor (beta chain) in context. Its target is unknown. The record originates from a study of Graves' ophthalmopathy and Graves' hyperthyroidism. Study-wide context: Stable hyperthyroidism meant no progression to ophthalmopathy within 18 months of follow-up.

Study-level findings and limits: Ophthalmopathy progression was predicted by the model at about 70% sensitivity and roughly 72% specificity. The majority of expanded thyroid clonotypes above 0.001 frequency also occurred in blood.

CDR1 SGHVS and CDR2 FQNEAQ come from the germline V gene. This CDR3 spans 14 amino acids. Trimming removed 5 bases from V and 6 bases from J, with 17 bases in between. RNA served as the template for amplifying TCR beta CDR3 regions. Amplification began with first-round RT-PCR using HTBI primers, then second-round multiplex PCR was performed. One entry per CDR3 protein results from TCRdb running MiXCR on the multiplex PCR reads. The sample includes roughly 1.1 million distinct CDR3 sequences, about 35% of them seen just once. Hyperthyroidism patients had new diagnoses, durations under 2 months, and ages of 18 to 65.

Material for sequencing was peripheral blood or thyroid tissue (not recorded which). The chain has TRBV7-8 and TRBJ2-7; D gene uncertain. The source is an adult man with Graves' hyperthyroidism. The CDR3 loop reads CASSPHGRTGEQYF. For the CDR3, the DNA is TGTGCCAGCAGCCCCCACGGAAGGACGGGCGAGCAGTACTTC.